There are a few counts of the clone carrying this TCR beta chain. Antigen specificity is unknown. TCRdb analysed the reads with MiXCR anew, one entry per CDR3 protein. The sample holds roughly 860,000 distinct CDR3 sequences, around a third seen once. The germline V gene encodes CDR1 ENHRY and CDR2 SYGVKD. The CDR3 is 15 amino acids. Trimming removed 10 bases from V and 5 bases from J; junction bases left unmatched: 13. This sample was taken from a study of T cell repertoires in cytomegalovirus infection. The chain is built from TRBV10-3 and TRBJ2-1; TRBD1 agrees at 8 bases. The material was cultured CD8+ T cells from PBMCs, obtained from culture after CMV antigen stimulation. The TCR comes from a human donor in good health (CMV status not recorded). Some clones in this sample may be carry-over from other donors' samples. This chain's CDR3 is CATDKGQAQNNEQFF. CDR3 coding DNA: TGTGCCACCGACAAGGGACAGGCCCAAAACAATGAGCAGTTCTTC.